These T cell receptor beta chains were read from a single sample in a study of blood T cell repertoires in COVID-19. Profiling relied on immunoSEQ multiplex PCR, and the TCRdb table lists in-frame clones only, not all of them. Among more than 80,000 clones listed, less than 80% were seen once. The source material was peripheral blood. The source is a man at least 80 years old with COVID-19, enrolled during active disease. CDR3s leave out the opening cysteine and the closing phenylalanine or tryptophan.

CDR3aa | v_gene
ASFQEEMNTEAF | TRBV18
ASSQDFGQEINYGYT | TRBV4-2
ASSLEAGPRGYT | TRBV5-4
ASSQAPQGYSPLH | TRBV3-1/TRBV3-2
ASGGTVNEKLF | TRBV7-9
ASSFTGVMNTEAF | TRBV7-8
ASSLIQGYGYT | TRBV5-6
ASSQDKQIRNTIY | TRBV4-3
ASRIAGGWNEQY | TRBV2
ASSQRTEDTQY | TRBV4-1
ASSTGTSGSKPYNEQF | TRBV27
ASSTRTGGTYEQY | TRBV7-9
ASSKGRGRLGNSPLH | TRBV7-2
ASSSGTGIETQY | TRBV5-1
ASSTTGITEAF | TRBV28
ASSPANNEQF | TRBV18
ASSSRVPEQY | TRBV12-3/TRBV12-4
ASSLGARTGWADTQY | TRBV5-6
ASSEEPTST | TRBV6-1
ASSEGGRLDTQY | TRBV25-1
ATSRGFGTNEKLF | TRBV15
SASLTDNSNQPQH | TRBV20-1
ASSYSMAVTYEQY | TRBV6-5
ATKRESSYEQY | TRBV6-5
ASRTSGVYNEQF | TRBV19
ASSPGTGGAYGYT | TRBV18
ASSLGQPINSPLH | TRBV18
ASSFRGTAYGYT | TRBV28
ATSRVTGADTQY | TRBV15
ASSQGHGRNQPQH | TRBV3-1/TRBV3-2
ASSPSSGVNSPLH | TRBV18
ASYSDRGTYGYT | TRBV19
ATDRGQFTEAF | TRBV6-6
ASSSTSGVGTDTQY | TRBV5-1
ASSAEGLAEYNEQF | TRBV9
ASSQGYSGNTIY | TRBV6-5
ASSFGHQQGSYEQY | TRBV7-2
ASSVGIGSGSPGGNTGELF | TRBV9
ASSLGGQEGSPLH | TRBV5-1
ASSQLAPGGTFEQF | TRBV5-1
ASLPTVAGFSTDTQY | TRBV28
ASSESARGGLF | TRBV2
ASSLGGHGYT | TRBV3-1/TRBV3-2
ASSLDRASPLH | TRBV5-6
ASSSRETQY | TRBV28
ASRVGPGPYEQY | TRBV28
ASEGQLIEEQY | TRBV6-5
ASSLGATGVGAGELF | TRBV7-2
ASRGGRGTGELF | TRBV6-5
ASSIGLATEQF | TRBV19
ASRKTTYEQY | TRBV28
ASSLGLAGNEKLF | TRBV7-9